This record concerns one T cell receptor beta chain sequence. Its antigen remains unidentified. Assay used: immunoSEQ multiplex PCR; TCRdb lists only in-frame clones, some missing. The sample contains nearly 100,000 clones, more than 70% of which appear only once. This record comes from a study of T cell responses to AZD1222 COVID-19 vaccine. The study, taken as a whole, reports: There were mostly white British donors and more females than males, and clonal diversity was possibly underestimated. At 160-218 and 743-854, vaccine-associated CD4 TCRs were dominant, and they spanned spike.

Germline-derived CDR1 and CDR2 are SGHNT and YENEEA. V was pared by 6 bases and J by 14 bases, with 10 bases of the junction left unmatched. This CDR3 has 13 amino acids. Sequencing was performed on peripheral blood, taken on day 0 of AZD1222 vaccination. The V gene is TRBV11-3, the J gene TRBJ1-6; 7 bases agree with TRBD1. This clonotype was obtained from an adult in good health. The CDR3 here is CASRFTGEETLHF. The CDR3 coding sequence is TGTGCCAGCAGGTTTACAGGGGAGGAGACCCTCCACTTT.